The clone carrying this TCR beta chain was detected ten times or more. Its antigen is not identified. An absence of ophthalmopathy progression within 18 months meant stable Graves' hyperthyroidism. Exclusions: uncontrolled infection, other autoimmune disease, pregnancy, lactation. TCR beta CDR3 regions were amplified from RNA transcripts. A first-round RT-PCR of the TCR CDR3 used the HTBI primer set. MiXCR was run by TCRdb on the multiplex PCR reads, yielding one entry per CDR3 protein. The sample holds fewer than 750,000 distinct CDR3 sequences, around 45% seen once. The sample belongs to a study of T cells in Graves' hyperthyroidism and ophthalmopathy. The study, taken as a whole, reports: Ophthalmopathy, as predicted by the model, came a median about six months after the prediction. Clonotypes that were expanded in thyroid above 0.001 mostly appeared in blood too.

The CDR3 runs to 13 residues. The V and J ends lost 11 bases and 0 bases, in that order; junction bases with no gene match: 2. The chain combines TRBV12-3 or TRBV12-4 with TRBJ2-2; 8 bases are a match to TRBD2. Sequenced sample: peripheral blood or thyroid tissue (not recorded which). This TCR derives from a woman between 18 and 30 years old with Graves' hyperthyroidism. The CDR3 loop reads CALSGANTGELFF. CDR3 DNA sequence: TGTGCCCTTAGCGGGGCGAACACCGGGGAGCTGTTTTTT.